This T cell receptor (beta chain) derives from a study of T cells in Graves' hyperthyroidism and ophthalmopathy. Study outcomes and limitations: From stable hyperthyroidism, ophthalmopathy was set apart by a 13 V-J model. The majority of expanded thyroid clonotypes above 0.001 also appeared in blood.

A word on this clonotype: Its antigen is unknown.

Amplification of TCR beta CDR3 regions used RNA as the template. An initial round of RT-PCR targeting the TCR CDR3 relied on the HTBI primer set. MiXCR was run by TCRdb on the multiplex PCR reads, yielding one entry per CDR3 protein. The data show around 600,000 distinct CDR3 sequences, with around a sixth seen just once and around 7.3% held by the top ten. The clonotype originates from a woman aged 25 to 39 with Graves' hyperthyroidism. Sequences were obtained from blood.

The CDR3 spells CASSLVVGLADTQYF. DNA for the CDR3: TGTGCCAGCAGCTTGGTAGTGGGGCTCGCAGATACGCAGTATTTT. The chain carries TRBV5-6 and TRBJ2-3, with a possible D match to TRBD1 (5 bases). Germline assignment: CDR1 SGHDT and CDR2 YYEEEE. The germline V and J ends were trimmed by 0 bases and 4 bases, with 12 bases remaining between them. This CDR3 has 15 amino acids.